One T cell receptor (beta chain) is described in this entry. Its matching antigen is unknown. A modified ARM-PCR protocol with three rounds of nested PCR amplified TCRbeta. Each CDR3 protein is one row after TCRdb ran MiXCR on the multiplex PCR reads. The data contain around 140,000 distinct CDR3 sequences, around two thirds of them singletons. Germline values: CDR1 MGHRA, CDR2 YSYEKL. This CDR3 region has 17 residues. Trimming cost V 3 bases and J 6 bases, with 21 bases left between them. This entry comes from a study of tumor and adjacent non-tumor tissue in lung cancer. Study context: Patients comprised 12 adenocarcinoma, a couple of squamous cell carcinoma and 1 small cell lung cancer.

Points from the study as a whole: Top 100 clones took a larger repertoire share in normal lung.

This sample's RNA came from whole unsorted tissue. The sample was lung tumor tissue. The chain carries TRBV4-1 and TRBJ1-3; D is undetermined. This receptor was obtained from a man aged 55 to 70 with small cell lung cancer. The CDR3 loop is CASSHASFGSSLNTIYF. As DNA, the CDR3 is TGCGCCAGCAGCCATGCGTCGTTCGGGAGCTCTCTAAACACCATATATTTT.